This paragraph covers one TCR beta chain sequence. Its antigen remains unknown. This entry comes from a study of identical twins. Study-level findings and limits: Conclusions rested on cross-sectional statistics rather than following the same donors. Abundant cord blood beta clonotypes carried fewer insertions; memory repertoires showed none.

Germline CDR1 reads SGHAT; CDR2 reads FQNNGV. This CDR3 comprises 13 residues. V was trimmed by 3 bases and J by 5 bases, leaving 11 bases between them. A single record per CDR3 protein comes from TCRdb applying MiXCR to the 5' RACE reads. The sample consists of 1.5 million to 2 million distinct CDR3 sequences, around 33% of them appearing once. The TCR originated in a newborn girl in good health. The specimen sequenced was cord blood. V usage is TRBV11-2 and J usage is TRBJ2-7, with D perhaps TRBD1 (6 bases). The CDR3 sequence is CASSLSGDDEQYF. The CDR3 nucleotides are TGTGCCAGCAGCTTGTCAGGGGACGACGAGCAGTACTTC. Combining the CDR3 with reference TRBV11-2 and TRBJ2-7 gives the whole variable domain EAGVAQSPRYKIIEKRQSVAFWCNPISGHATLYWYQQILGQGPKLLIQFQNNGVVDDSQLPKDRFSAERLKGVDSTLKIQPAKLEDSAVYLCASSLSGDDEQYFGPGTRLTVT.